This TCR beta chain appears in the sequencing data of a study of T cells in Graves' hyperthyroidism and ophthalmopathy. Study results and limitations: Model predictions of ophthalmopathy came a median around 6.5 months before onset. The blood repertoire included most of the expanded thyroid clonotypes above 0.001.

What was amplified from RNA transcripts were TCR beta CDR3 regions. First-round RT-PCR of the TCR CDR3 relied on the HTBI primer set. TCRdb independently ran MiXCR on the multiplex PCR reads; one entry per CDR3 protein. The data show 340,000 or so distinct CDR3 sequences, around a sixth seen once. V was trimmed by 4 bases and J by 1 base, leaving 13 bases between them. Per the germline V gene, CDR1 is SEHNR and CDR2 is FQNEAQ (reference sequence). The CDR3 has 15 residues. Absent ophthalmopathy progression within 18 months defined stable Graves' hyperthyroidism. Exclusion followed for patients with uncontrolled infection, other autoimmune disease, pregnancy or lactation. This clonotype showed up many times. Its antigen is unknown.

This receptor was taken from a man younger than 45 with Graves' hyperthyroidism. The sequenced sample consisted of blood. The chain couples TRBV7-9 to TRBJ1-1; D might be TRBD1 (5 bases). The CDR3 loop is CASSSRAGGNTEAFF. The CDR3 bases are TGTGCCAGCAGCTCCCGGGCCGGGGGGAACACTGAAGCTTTCTTT.